A selection of T cell receptor beta chains follows, all from one sample in a study of blood T cell repertoires in COVID-19. Generated by immunoSEQ multiplex PCR, the TCRdb table keeps only in-frame clones and is missing some. The table lists fewer than 200,000 clones, 80% to 90% of them singletons. What was sequenced was peripheral blood. These receptor sequences come from a man aged 45 to 65 with active or convalescent COVID-19. Both conserved end residues are part of each CDR3. Fields, in order: CDR3 length, clone size, D gene, V gene, J gene, CDR3 protein, CDR3 DNA. D genes are given only for firm matches. A row's size may be missing; if present it is once, few, many or a size class.

len: 13
abundance: -
d_gene: -
v_gene: TRBV11-2
j_gene: TRBJ2-5
CDR3aa: CASSFGRVETQYF
CDR3nt: TGTGCCAGCAGCTTTGGTCGGGTAGAGACCCAGTACTTC

len: 15
abundance: -
d_gene: TRBD1
v_gene: TRBV5-4
j_gene: TRBJ2-7
CDR3aa: CASSTKTGSSYEQYF
CDR3nt: TGTGCCAGCAGCACCAAGACAGGGAGCTCCTACGAGCAGTACTTC

len: 16
abundance: -
d_gene: -
v_gene: TRBV2
j_gene: TRBJ1-3
CDR3aa: CASSGLVGAGGNTIYF
CDR3nt: TGTGCCAGCAGTGGCCTGGTGGGGGCAGGTGGAAACACCATATATTTT

len: 15
abundance: -
d_gene: TRBD1
v_gene: TRBV28
j_gene: TRBJ1-4
CDR3aa: CASSFLQGRDEKLFF
CDR3nt: TGTGCCAGCAGTTTCCTACAGGGGCGGGATGAAAAACTGTTTTTT

len: 12
abundance: -
d_gene: -
v_gene: TRBV7-2
j_gene: TRBJ2-7
CDR3aa: CASSSQGYEQYF
CDR3nt: TGTGCCAGCAGCTCACAGGGTTACGAGCAGTACTTC

len: 13
abundance: -
d_gene: -
v_gene: TRBV9
j_gene: TRBJ2-4
CDR3aa: CASGAGVGDIQYF
CDR3nt: TGTGCCAGCGGGGCAGGGGTTGGAGACATTCAGTACTTC

len: 14
abundance: -
d_gene: TRBD2
v_gene: TRBV19
j_gene: TRBJ2-1
CDR3aa: CASSLGGTSNEQFF
CDR3nt: TGTGCCAGTAGTCTGGGAGGGACTTCCAATGAGCAGTTCTTC

len: 16
abundance: few
d_gene: TRBD2
v_gene: TRBV5-4
j_gene: TRBJ2-5
CDR3aa: CASSLRTSGFQETQYF
CDR3nt: TGTGCCAGCAGCTTACGGACTAGCGGGTTTCAAGAGACCCAGTACTTC

len: 16
abundance: few
d_gene: TRBD2
v_gene: TRBV7-7
j_gene: TRBJ2-2
CDR3aa: CASSLDGGAGTGELFF
CDR3nt: TGTGCCAGCAGCTTAGACGGGGGGGCCGGAACCGGGGAGCTGTTTTTT

len: 18
abundance: -
d_gene: -
v_gene: TRBV19
j_gene: TRBJ1-1
CDR3aa: CASSLPLEPRLWNTEAFF
CDR3nt: TGTGCCAGTAGTTTGCCTCTGGAGCCCCGCCTTTGGAACACTGAAGCTTTCTTT

len: 15
abundance: -
d_gene: TRBD2
v_gene: TRBV11-2
j_gene: TRBJ2-1
CDR3aa: CASSLGTSLRNEQFF
CDR3nt: TGTGCCAGCAGCTTGGGGACTAGTCTTCGCAATGAGCAGTTCTTC

len: 14
abundance: -
d_gene: -
v_gene: TRBV7-3
j_gene: TRBJ2-3
CDR3aa: CASSPTSPGDTQYF
CDR3nt: TGTGCCAGCAGCCCCACTAGCCCCGGGGATACGCAGTATTTT

len: 15
abundance: -
d_gene: TRBD1
v_gene: TRBV6-5
j_gene: TRBJ2-3
CDR3aa: CASSYQTGGRDTQYF
CDR3nt: TGTGCCAGCAGTTACCAGACAGGGGGCAGAGATACGCAGTATTTT

len: 14
abundance: -
d_gene: -
v_gene: TRBV5-3
j_gene: TRBJ1-2
CDR3aa: CARSLGTGRYGYTF
CDR3nt: TGTGCCAGAAGCTTGGGGACGGGGAGGTATGGCTACACCTTC

len: 12
abundance: -
d_gene: TRBD1
v_gene: TRBV30
j_gene: TRBJ2-7
CDR3aa: CAWDRGEYEQYF
CDR3nt: TGTGCCTGGGACAGGGGAGAATACGAGCAGTACTTC

len: 15
abundance: -
d_gene: TRBD1
v_gene: TRBV10-2
j_gene: TRBJ1-1
CDR3aa: CASRSQGSHNTEAFF
CDR3nt: TGCGCCAGCAGATCACAGGGGTCCCACAACACTGAAGCTTTCTTT

len: 12
abundance: -
d_gene: -
v_gene: TRBV24-1
j_gene: TRBJ2-3
CDR3aa: CATSAQGNTQYF
CDR3nt: TGTGCCACCAGTGCCCAGGGAAATACGCAGTATTTT

len: 16
abundance: -
d_gene: TRBD1
v_gene: TRBV18
j_gene: TRBJ1-1
CDR3aa: CASSPRQGDRGTEAFF
CDR3nt: TGTGCCAGCTCACCTCGACAGGGCGACCGCGGCACTGAAGCTTTCTTT

len: 13
abundance: -
d_gene: -
v_gene: TRBV2
j_gene: TRBJ1-1
CDR3aa: CASKFTENTEAFF
CDR3nt: TGTGCCAGCAAATTTACAGAGAACACTGAAGCTTTCTTT

len: 14
abundance: -
d_gene: -
v_gene: TRBV30
j_gene: TRBJ1-2
CDR3aa: CAWIHPAGRNGYTF
CDR3nt: TGTGCCTGGATTCACCCTGCGGGGAGGAATGGCTACACCTTC

len: 20
abundance: -
d_gene: -
v_gene: TRBV4-1
j_gene: TRBJ1-2
CDR3aa: CASSSVHLIGTLYPNYGYTF
CDR3nt: TGCGCCAGCAGCTCAGTTCACCTTATCGGGACACTCTACCCCAACTATGGCTACACCTTC

len: 18
abundance: -
d_gene: TRBD2
v_gene: TRBV10-1
j_gene: TRBJ2-1
CDR3aa: CASSETTPLAGGYNEQFF
CDR3nt: TGCGCCAGCAGTGAGACGACCCCGCTAGCGGGAGGTTACAATGAGCAGTTCTTC